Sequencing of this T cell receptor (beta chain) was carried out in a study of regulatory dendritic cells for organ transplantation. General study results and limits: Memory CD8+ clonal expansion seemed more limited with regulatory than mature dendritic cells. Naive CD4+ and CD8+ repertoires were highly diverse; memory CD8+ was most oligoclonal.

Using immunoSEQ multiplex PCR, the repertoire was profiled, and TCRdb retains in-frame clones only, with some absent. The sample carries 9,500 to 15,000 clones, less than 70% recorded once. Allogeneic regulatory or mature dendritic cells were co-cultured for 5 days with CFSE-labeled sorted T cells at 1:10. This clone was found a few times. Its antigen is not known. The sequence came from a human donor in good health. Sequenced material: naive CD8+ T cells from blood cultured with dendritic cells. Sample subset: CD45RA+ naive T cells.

The CDR3: CASRVIGGLGEKLFF. CDR3 nucleotide sequence: TGTGCCAGCAGAGTAATAGGAGGGCTAGGGGAAAAACTGTTTTTT. The gene calls are TRBV2 and TRBJ1-4; D is ambiguous. The germline V and J ends were trimmed by 6 bases and 8 bases, with 19 bases remaining between them. CDR1 is SNHLY, CDR2 FYNNEI, per germline. This CDR3 is 15 amino acids long.